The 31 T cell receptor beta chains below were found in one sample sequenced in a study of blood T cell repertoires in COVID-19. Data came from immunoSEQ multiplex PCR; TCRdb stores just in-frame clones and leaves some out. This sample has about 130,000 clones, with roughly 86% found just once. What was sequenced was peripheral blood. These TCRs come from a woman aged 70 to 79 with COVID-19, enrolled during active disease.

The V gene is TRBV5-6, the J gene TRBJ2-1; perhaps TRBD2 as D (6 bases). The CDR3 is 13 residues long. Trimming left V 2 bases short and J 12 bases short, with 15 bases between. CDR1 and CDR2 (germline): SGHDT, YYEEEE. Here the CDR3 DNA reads TGTGCCAGCAGCTTCTCTCCGGGACTCTGGCAGTTCTTC. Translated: CASSFSPGLWQFF.

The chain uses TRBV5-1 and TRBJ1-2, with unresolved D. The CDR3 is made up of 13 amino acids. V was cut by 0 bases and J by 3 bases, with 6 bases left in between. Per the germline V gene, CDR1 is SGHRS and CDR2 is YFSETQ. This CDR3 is CASSLEGDYGYTF. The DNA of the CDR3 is TGCGCCAGCAGCTTGGAGGGAGACTATGGCTACACCTTC. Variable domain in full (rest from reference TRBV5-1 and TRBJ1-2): KAGVTQTPRYLIKTRGQQVTLSCSPISGHRSVSWYQQTPGQGLQFLFEYFSETQRNKGNFPGRFSGRQFSNSRSEMNVSTLELGDSALYLCASSLEGDYGYTFGSGTRLTVV.

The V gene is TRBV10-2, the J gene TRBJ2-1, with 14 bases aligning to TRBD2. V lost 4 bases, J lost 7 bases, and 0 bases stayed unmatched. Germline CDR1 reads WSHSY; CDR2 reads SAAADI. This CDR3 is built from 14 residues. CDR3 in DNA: TGCGCCAGCAGTGGGACTAGCGGGGGGAATGAGCAGTTCTTC. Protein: CASSGTSGGNEQFF.

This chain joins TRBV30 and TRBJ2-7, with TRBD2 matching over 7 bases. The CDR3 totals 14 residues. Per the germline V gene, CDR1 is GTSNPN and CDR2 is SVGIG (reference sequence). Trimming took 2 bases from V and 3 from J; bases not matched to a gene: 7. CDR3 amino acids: CAWSLGGGIYEQYF. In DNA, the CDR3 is TGTGCCTGGAGTCTGGGGGGGGGTATCTACGAGCAGTACTTC.

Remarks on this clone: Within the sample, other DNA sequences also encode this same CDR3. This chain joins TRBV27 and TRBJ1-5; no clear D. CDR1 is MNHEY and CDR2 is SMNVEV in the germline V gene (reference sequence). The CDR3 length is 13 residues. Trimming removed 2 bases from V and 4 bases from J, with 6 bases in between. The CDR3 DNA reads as TGTGCCAGCAGTTTACGGGGAAATCAGCCCCAGCATTTT. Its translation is CASSLRGNQPQHF.

CDR3 protein: CAISVGGGGVETQYF. The CDR3, as DNA: TGTGCCATCAGTGTCGGCGGGGGGGGCGTAGAGACCCAGTACTTC. The chain joins TRBV10-3 to TRBJ2-5, with 9 bases matching TRBD2. V lost 4 bases, J lost 4 bases, and 7 bases stayed unmatched. Per germline, CDR1 ENHRY and CDR2 SYGVKD. CDR3 size: 15 residues.

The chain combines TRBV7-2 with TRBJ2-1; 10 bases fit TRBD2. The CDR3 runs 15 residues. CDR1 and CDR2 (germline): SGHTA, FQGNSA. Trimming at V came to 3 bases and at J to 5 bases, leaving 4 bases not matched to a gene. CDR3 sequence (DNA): TGTGCCAGCAGCTTGGAGCGGGGGGGCCACAATGAGCAGTTCTTC. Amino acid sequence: CASSLERGGHNEQFF.

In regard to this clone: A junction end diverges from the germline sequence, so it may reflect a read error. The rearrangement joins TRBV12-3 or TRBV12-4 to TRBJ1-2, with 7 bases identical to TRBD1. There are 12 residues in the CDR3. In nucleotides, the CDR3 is TGTGCCAGCAGTTTAAGAGAGGGGGCTTCAGTCTTC. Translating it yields CASSLREGASVF.

The CDR3 loop is CASTFETGTSPLHF. The CDR3 DNA reads as TGTGCCAGCACTTTCGAGACAGGGACTTCACCCCTCCACTTT. This chain joins TRBV6-5 and TRBJ1-6, with 7 bases lining up with TRBD1. The germline V gene encodes CDR1 MNHEY and CDR2 SVGAGI. V dropped 7 bases and J dropped 9; count of bases not matched to a gene: 9. There are 14 residues in the CDR3.

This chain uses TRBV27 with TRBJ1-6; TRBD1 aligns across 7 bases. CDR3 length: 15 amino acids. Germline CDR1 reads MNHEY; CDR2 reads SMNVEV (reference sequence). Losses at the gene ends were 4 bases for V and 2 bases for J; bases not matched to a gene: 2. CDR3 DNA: TGTGCCAGCAGTTATGGGACAGCCTATAATTCACCCCTCCACTTT. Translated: CASSYGTAYNSPLHF.

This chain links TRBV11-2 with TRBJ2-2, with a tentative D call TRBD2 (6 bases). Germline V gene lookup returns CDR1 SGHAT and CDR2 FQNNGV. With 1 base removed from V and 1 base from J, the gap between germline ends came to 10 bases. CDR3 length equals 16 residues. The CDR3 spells CASSLGGAKNTGELFF. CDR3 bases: TGTGCCAGCAGCTTAGGCGGGGCTAAGAACACCGGGGAGCTGTTTTTT.

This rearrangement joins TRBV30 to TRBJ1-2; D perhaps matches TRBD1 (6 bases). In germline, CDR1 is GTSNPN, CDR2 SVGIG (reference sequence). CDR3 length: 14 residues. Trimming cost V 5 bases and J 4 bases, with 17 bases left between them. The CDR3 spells CAWDPSGHGYGYTF. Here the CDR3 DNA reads TGTGCCTGGGACCCCTCGGGACACGGCTATGGCTACACCTTC.

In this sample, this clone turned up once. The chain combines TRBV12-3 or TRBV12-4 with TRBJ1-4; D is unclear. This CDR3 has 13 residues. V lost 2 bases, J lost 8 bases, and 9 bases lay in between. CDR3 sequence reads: CASSLMQAEKLFF. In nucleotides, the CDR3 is TGTGCCAGCAGTTTAATGCAGGCCGAAAAACTGTTTTTT.

The CDR3 DNA reads TGTGCCAGTAGTATGGGAGCTCGCACAGATACGCAGTATTTT. Its protein product is CASSMGARTDTQYF. The chain couples TRBV19 to TRBJ2-3, with D possibly TRBD2 on 5 matching bases. V was shortened by 3 bases and J by 1 base, with 8 bases between the two germline ends. The CDR3 has 14 residues. From germline, CDR1 is LNHDA and CDR2 SQIVND (reference sequence).

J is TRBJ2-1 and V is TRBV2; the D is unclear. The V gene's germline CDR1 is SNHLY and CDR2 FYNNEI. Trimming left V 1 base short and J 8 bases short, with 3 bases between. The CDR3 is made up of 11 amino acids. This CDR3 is CASSEVYEQFF. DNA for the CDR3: TGTGCCAGCAGTGAAGTCTATGAGCAGTTCTTC.

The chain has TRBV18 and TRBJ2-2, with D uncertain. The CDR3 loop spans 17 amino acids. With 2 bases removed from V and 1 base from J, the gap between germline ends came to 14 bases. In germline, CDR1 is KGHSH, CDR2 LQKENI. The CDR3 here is CASSPGYNLKNTGELFF. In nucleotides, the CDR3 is TGTGCCAGCTCACCAGGTTATAACTTAAAGAACACCGGGGAGCTGTTTTTT.

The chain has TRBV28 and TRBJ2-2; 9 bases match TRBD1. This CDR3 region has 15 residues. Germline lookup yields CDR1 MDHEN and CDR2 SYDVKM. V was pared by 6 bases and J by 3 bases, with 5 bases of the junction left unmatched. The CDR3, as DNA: TGTGCCAGCAGCCGTAGGGACAGGGACACCGGGGAGCTGTTTTTT. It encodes CASSRRDRDTGELFF.

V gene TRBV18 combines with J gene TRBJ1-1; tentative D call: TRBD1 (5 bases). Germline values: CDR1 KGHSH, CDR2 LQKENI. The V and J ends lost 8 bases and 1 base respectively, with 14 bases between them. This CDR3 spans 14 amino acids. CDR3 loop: CASLHDRKNTEAFF. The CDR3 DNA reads TGTGCCAGCCTCCACGACAGAAAGAACACTGAAGCTTTCTTT.

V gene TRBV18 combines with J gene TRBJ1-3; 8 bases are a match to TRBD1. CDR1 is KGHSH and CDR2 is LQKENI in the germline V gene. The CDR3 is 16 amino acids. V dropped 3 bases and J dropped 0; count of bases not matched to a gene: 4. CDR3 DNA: TGTGCCAGCTCACCTCAGGGGGCCCTCTCTGGAAACACCATATATTTT. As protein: CASSPQGALSGNTIYF.

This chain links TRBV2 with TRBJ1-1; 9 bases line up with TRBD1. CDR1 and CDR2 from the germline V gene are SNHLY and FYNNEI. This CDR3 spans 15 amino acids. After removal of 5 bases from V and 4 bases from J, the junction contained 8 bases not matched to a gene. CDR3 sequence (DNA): TGTGCCAGCAGTCCCGACAGGGGGTTTTTCACTGAAGCTTTCTTT. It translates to CASSPDRGFFTEAFF.

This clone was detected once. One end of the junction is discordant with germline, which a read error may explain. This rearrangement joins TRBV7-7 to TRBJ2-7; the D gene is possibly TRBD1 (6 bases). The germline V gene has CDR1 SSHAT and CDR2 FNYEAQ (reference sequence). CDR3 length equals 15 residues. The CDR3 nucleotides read TGTGCTAGCAGCTTGGGCCAGGGGCGCTCCTACGAGCAGTACTTC. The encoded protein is CASSLGQGRSYEQYF.

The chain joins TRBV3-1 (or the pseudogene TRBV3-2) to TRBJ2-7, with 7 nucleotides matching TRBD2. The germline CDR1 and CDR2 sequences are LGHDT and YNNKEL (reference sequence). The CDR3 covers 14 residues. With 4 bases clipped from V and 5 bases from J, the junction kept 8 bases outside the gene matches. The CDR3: CASSRQRGDDEQYF. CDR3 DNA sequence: TGTGCCAGCAGCCGTCAGCGGGGCGACGACGAGCAGTACTTC.

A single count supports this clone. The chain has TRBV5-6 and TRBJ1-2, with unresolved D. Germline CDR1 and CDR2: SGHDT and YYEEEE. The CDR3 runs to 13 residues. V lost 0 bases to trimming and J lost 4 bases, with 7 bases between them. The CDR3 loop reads CASSLESLYGYTF. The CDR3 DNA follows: TGTGCCAGCAGCTTGGAAAGCCTCTATGGCTACACCTTC.

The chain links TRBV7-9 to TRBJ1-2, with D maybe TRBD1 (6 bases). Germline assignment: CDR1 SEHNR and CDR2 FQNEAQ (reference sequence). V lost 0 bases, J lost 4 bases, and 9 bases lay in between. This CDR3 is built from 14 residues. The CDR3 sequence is CASSLAGQIYGYTF. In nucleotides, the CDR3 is TGTGCCAGCAGCTTAGCAGGACAGATCTATGGCTACACCTTC.

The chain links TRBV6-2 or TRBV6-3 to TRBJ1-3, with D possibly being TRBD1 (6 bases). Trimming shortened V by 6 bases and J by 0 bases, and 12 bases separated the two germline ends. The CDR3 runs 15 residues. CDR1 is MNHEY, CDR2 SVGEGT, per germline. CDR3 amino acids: CASRPTGNSGNTIYF. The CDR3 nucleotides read TGTGCCAGCAGACCTACAGGGAACTCTGGAAACACCATATATTTT.

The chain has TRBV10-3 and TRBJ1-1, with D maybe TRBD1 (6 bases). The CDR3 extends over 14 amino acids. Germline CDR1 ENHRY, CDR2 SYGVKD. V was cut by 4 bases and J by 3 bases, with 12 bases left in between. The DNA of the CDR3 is TGTGCCATCAGTGCTAGACAGGATGACACTGAAGCTTTCTTT. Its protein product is CAISARQDDTEAFF.

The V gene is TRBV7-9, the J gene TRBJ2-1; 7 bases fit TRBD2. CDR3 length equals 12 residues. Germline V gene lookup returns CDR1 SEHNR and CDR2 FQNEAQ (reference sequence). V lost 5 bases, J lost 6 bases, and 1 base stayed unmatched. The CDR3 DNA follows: TGTGCCAGCAGCCCGGGGGGCAATGAGCAGTTCTTC. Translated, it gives CASSPGGNEQFF.

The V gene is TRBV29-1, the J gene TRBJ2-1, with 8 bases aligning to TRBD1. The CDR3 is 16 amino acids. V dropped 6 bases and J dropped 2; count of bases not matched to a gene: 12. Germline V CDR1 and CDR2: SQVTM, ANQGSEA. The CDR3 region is CSVNPRDRLTYNEQFF. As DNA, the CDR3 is TGCAGCGTGAACCCCCGGGACAGGCTTACCTACAATGAGCAGTTCTTC.

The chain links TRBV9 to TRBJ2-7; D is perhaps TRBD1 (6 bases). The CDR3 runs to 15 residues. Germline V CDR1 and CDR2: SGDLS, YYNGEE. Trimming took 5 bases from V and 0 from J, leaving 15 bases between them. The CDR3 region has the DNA TGTGCCAGCAGTCGACAGGACAGCTCCTCCTACGAGCAGTACTTC. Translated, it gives CASSRQDSSSYEQYF.

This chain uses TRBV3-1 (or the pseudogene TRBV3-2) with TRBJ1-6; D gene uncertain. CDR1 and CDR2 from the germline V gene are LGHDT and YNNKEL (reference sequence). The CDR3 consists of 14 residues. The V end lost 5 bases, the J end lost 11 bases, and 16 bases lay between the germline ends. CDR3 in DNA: TGTGCCAGCAGCTCGGTCGACTCCTTCCCACCCCTCCACTTT. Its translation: CASSSVDSFPPLHF.

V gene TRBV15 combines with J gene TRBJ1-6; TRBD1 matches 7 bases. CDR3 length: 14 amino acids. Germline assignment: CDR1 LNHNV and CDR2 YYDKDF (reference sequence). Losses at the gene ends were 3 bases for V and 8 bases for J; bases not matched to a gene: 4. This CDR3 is CATSRRQGDSPLHF. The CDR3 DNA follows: TGTGCCACCAGCAGGCGTCAGGGGGATTCACCCCTCCACTTT.